This TCR beta chain is from a study of cytomegalovirus exposure and HLA in healthy donors. Trimming took 0 bases from V and 3 from J, leaving 9 bases between them. This CDR3 region has 14 residues. From germline, CDR1 is SGHDT and CDR2 YYEEEE. Turning to this clone: What it recognizes is unknown.

Overall study results and limits: In a later analysis, TCR beta V- and J-gene trimming showed a link to a missense DCLRE1C variant.

Both 60 Vbeta primers and 13 Jbeta primers went into the PCR. TCRdb's table, derived via immunoSEQ multiplex PCR, lists solely in-frame clones and lacks some. The table shows roughly 130,000 clones, with 75% to 90% occurring only once. The chain is built from TRBV5-6 and TRBJ1-2; D might be TRBD1 (5 bases). The clonotype comes from a man aged 30 to 45 in good health and CMV-seronegative. Source material: PBMCs. The CDR3 sequence is CASSLEWGDYGYTF. DNA of the CDR3: TGTGCCAGCAGCTTGGAGTGGGGCGACTATGGCTACACCTTC.